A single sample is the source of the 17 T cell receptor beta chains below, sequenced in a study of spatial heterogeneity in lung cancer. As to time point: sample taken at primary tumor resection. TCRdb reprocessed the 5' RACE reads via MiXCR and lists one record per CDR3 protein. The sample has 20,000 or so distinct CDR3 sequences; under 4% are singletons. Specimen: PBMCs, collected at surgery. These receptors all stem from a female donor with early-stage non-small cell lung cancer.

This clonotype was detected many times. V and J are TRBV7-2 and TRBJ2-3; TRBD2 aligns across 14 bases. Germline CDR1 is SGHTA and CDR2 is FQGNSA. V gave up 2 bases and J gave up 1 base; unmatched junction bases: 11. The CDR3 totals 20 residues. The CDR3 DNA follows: TGTGCCAGCAGCTTACCCGGACTAGCGGGAGGTTTTAACGGCACAGATACGCAGTATTTT. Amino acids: CASSLPGLAGGFNGTDTQYF.

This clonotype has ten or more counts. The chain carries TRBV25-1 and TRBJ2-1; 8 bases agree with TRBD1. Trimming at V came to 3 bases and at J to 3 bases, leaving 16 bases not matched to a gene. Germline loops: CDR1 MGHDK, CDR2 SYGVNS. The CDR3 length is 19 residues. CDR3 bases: TGTGCCAGCAGTGATTCACCTACATTGACAGGGGAGAGCTACAATGAGCAGTTCTTC. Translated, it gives CASSDSPTLTGESYNEQFF.

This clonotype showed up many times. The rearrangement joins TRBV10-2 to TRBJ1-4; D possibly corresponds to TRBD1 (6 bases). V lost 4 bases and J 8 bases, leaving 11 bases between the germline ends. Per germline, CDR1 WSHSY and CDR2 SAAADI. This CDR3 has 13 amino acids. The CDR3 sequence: CASSVGGGEKLFF. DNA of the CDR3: TGCGCCAGCAGTGTGGGGGGCGGAGAAAAACTGTTTTTT.

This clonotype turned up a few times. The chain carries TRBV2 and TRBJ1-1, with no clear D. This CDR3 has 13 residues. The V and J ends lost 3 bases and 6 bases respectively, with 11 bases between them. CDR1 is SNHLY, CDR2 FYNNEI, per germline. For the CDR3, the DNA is TGTGCCAGCAGTGAGCAGCCAGCATCTGAAGCTTTCTTT. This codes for CASSEQPASEAFF.

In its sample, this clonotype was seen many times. CDR3 sequence: CAISEPTSGRSYNEQFF. The CDR3 DNA is TGTGCCATCAGCGAACCGACTAGCGGGCGCTCCTACAATGAGCAGTTCTTC. V gene TRBV10-3 combines with J gene TRBJ2-1; 10 nucleotides align to TRBD2. This CDR3 region has 17 residues. CDR1 and CDR2 from the germline V gene are ENHRY and SYGVKD. With 6 bases clipped from V and 0 bases from J, the junction kept 8 bases outside the gene matches.

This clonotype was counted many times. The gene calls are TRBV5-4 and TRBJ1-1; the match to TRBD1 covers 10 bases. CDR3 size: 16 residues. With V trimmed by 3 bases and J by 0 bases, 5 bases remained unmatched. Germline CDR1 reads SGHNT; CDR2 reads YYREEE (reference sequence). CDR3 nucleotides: TGTGCCAGCAGCTCAGGACAGGGGGGATTGAACACTGAAGCTTTCTTT. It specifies CASSSGQGGLNTEAFF.

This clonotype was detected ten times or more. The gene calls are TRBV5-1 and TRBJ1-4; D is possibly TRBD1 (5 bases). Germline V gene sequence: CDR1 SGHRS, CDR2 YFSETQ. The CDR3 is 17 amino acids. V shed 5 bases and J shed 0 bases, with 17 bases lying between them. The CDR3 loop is CASSRVGTYATNEKLFF. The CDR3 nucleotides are TGCGCCAGCAGTCGCGTCGGGACGTATGCAACTAATGAAAAACTGTTTTTT.

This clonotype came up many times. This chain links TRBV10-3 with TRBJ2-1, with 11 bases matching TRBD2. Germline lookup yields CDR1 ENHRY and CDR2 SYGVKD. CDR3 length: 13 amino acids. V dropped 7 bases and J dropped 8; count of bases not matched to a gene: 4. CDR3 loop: CAITKTSGDEQFF. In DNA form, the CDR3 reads TGTGCCATCACCAAGACTAGCGGGGATGAGCAGTTCTTC.

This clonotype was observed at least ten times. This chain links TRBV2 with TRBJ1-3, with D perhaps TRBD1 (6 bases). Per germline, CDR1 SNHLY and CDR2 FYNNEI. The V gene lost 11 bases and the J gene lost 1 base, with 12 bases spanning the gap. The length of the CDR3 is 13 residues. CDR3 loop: CASRTGSGNTIYF. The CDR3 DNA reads TGTGCCTCGAGAACAGGGTCTGGAAACACCATATATTTT.

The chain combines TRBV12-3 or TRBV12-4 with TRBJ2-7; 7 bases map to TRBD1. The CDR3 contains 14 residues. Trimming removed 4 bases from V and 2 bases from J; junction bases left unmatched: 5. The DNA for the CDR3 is TGTGCCAGCAGTTCCAGGGGGTTCGCCTACGAGCAGTACTTC. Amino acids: CASSSRGFAYEQYF.

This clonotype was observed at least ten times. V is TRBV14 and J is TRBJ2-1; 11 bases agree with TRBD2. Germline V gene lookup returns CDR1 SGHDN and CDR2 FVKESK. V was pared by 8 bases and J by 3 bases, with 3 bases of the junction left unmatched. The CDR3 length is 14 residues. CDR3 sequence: CASSGTSGYNEQFF. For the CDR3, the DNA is TGTGCCAGCTCCGGGACTAGCGGCTACAATGAGCAGTTCTTC.

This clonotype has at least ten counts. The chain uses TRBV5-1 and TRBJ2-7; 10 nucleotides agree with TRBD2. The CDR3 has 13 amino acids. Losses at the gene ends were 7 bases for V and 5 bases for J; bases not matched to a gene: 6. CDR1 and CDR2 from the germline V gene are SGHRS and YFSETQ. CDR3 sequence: CASRPSGSNEQYF. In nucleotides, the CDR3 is TGCGCCAGCCGGCCTAGCGGGAGCAACGAGCAGTACTTC.

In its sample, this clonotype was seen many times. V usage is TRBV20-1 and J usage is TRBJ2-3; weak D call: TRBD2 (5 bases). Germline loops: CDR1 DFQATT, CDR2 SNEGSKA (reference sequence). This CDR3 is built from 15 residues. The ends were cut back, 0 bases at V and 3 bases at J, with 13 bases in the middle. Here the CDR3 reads CSAREMGSGTDTQYF. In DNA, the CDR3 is TGCAGTGCTAGAGAGATGGGGAGTGGTACAGATACGCAGTATTTT.

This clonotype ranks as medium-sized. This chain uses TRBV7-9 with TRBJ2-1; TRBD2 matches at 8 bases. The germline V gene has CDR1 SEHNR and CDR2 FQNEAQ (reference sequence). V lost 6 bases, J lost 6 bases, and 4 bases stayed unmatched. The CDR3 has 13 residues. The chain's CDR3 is CASRYTSGNEQFF. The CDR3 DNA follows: TGTGCCAGCAGATATACTAGCGGCAATGAGCAGTTCTTC.

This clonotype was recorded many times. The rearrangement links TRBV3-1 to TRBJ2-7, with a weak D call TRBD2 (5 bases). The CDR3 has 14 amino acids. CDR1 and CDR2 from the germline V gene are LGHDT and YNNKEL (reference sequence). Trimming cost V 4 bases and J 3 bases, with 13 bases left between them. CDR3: CASSPLAGSYEQYF. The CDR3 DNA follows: TGTGCCAGCAGCCCCCTAGCAGGCAGCTACGAGCAGTACTTC.

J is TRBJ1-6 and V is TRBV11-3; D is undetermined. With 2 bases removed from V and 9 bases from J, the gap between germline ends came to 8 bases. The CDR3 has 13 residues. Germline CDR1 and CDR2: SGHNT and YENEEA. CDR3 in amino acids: CASSLNGFSPLHF. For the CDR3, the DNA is TGTGCCAGCAGCTTAAATGGGTTTTCACCCCTCCACTTT.

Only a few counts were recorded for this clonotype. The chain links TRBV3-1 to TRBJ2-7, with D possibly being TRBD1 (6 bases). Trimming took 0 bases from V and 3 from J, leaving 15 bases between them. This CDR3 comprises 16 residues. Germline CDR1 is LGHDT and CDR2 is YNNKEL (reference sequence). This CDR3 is CASSQDRWDIYYEQYF. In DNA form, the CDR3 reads TGTGCCAGCAGCCAAGATAGGTGGGACATATACTACGAGCAGTACTTC.